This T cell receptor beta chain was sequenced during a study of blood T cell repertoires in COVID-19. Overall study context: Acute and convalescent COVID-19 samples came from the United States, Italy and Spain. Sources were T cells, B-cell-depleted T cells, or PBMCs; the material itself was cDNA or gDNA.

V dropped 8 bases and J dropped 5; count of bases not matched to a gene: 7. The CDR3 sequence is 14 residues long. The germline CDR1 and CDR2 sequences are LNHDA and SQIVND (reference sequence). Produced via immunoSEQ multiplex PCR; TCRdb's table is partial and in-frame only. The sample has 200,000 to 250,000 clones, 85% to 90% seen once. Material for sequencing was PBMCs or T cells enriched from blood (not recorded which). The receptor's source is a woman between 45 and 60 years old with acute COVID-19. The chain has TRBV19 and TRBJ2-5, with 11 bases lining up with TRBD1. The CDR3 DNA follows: TGTGCCAGTGCGGACAGGGGGCATGGGGAGACCCAGTACTTC. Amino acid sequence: CASADRGHGETQYF.